The 8 T cell receptor beta chains reported below all come from one sample, sequenced in a study of T cell responses to AZD1222 COVID-19 vaccine. Assay used: immunoSEQ multiplex PCR; TCRdb lists only in-frame clones, some missing. The sample includes about 92,000 clones, roughly 93% of them seen just once. The sequencing here drew on peripheral blood, taken on day 0 of AZD1222 vaccination. The origin of the receptors is an adult in good health.

This chain connects TRBV9 to TRBJ1-6; 7 positions match TRBD1. The CDR3 is 15 amino acids. Trimming took 0 bases from V and 7 from J; bases not matched to a gene: 4. Germline V gene data show CDR1 as SGDLS and CDR2 as YYNGEE. The CDR3 bases are TGTGCCAGCAGCGTAGCTCCGGGACAGAATTCACCCCTCCACTTT. Translating it yields CASSVAPGQNSPLHF.

The gene calls are TRBV4-1 and TRBJ1-2; the D gene is possibly TRBD1 (5 bases). CDR1 MGHRA and CDR2 YSYEKL come from the germline V gene. The CDR3 has 15 amino acids. Trimming took off 0 bases at V and 8 bases at J, with 16 bases between the two ends. CDR3 bases: TGCGCCAGCAGCCAAGATCATAGCAGGGTCTCCGGCTACACCTTC. It specifies CASSQDHSRVSGYTF.

This clone was counted a single time. V is TRBV7-9 and J is TRBJ1-1, with 7 positions matching TRBD1. This CDR3 comprises 15 residues. Germline V gene sequence: CDR1 SEHNR, CDR2 FQNEAQ (reference sequence). Trimming cost V 5 bases and J 2 bases; bases outside gene matches: 8. CDR3 loop: CASSAQGTANTEAFF. For the CDR3, the DNA is TGTGCCAGCAGCGCACAGGGGACGGCCAACACTGAAGCTTTCTTT.

The chain uses TRBV12-5 and TRBJ2-1; 9 bases are shared with TRBD1. From germline, CDR1 is LGHNT and CDR2 FRNRAP. CDR3 length: 15 residues. V trimming: 6 bases; J trimming: 10 bases; junction bases outside the gene matches: 13. The CDR3 loop reads CASGPTGTGWKEQFF. CDR3 sequence (DNA): TGTGCTAGTGGCCCTACCGGGACAGGGTGGAAGGAGCAGTTCTTC.

The chain's CDR3 is CASSQTGSSDTQYF. The CDR3 DNA follows: TGTGCCAGCAGCCAGACCGGGTCCTCAGATACGCAGTATTTT. The V call is TRBV14, the J call TRBJ2-3; D is undetermined. The V gene lost 3 bases and the J gene lost 4 bases, with 11 bases spanning the gap. This CDR3 has 14 residues. Per germline, CDR1 SGHDN and CDR2 FVKESK.

The rearrangement uses TRBV7-3 and TRBJ2-5, with 12 bases identical to TRBD2. V was pared by 5 bases and J by 2 bases, with 3 bases of the junction left unmatched. The germline V gene encodes CDR1 SGHTA and CDR2 FQGTGA. The CDR3 covers 15 residues. The CDR3 DNA reads as TGTGCCAGCAGCCTTGGACTAGCGGGGCAAGAGACCCAGTACTTC. This sequence encodes CASSLGLAGQETQYF.

The chain couples TRBV7-9 to TRBJ1-6, with a possible D match to TRBD1 (5 bases). Trimming cost V 3 bases and J 6 bases, with 9 bases left between them. Germline CDR1 reads SEHNR; CDR2 reads FQNEAQ (reference sequence). The CDR3 length is 14 residues. The CDR3 DNA reads as TGTGCCAGCAGCTTGGGACTGGCTAATTCACCCCTCCACTTT. The encoded protein is CASSLGLANSPLHF.

V and J are TRBV4-2 and TRBJ2-7; D may correspond to TRBD1 or TRBD2 (6 bases each). V was clipped by 3 bases and J by 1 base, with 25 bases between them. The germline V gene encodes CDR1 LGHNA and CDR2 YNFKEQ. The CDR3 totals 19 residues. CDR3 in DNA: TGTGCCAGCAGCCAGACTACCGGGGGCATTAGGGGGACATCCTACGAGCAGTACTTC. It encodes CASSQTTGGIRGTSYEQYF.